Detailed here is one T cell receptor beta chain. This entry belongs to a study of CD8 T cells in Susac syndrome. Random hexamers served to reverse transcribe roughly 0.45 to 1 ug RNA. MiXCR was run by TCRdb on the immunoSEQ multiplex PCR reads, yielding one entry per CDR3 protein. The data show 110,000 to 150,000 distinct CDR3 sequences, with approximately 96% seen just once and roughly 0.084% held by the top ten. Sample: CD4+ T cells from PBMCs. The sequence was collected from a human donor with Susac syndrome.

CDR3 in amino acids: CASSQDQTPLHF. In DNA form, the CDR3 reads TGTGCCAGCAGCCAAGACCAGACACCCCTCCACTTT. The chain has TRBV4-2 and TRBJ1-6, with D unresolved. The V gene lost 0 bases and the J gene lost 11 bases, with 5 bases spanning the gap. CDR3 length equals 12 residues. The germline V gene encodes CDR1 LGHNA and CDR2 YNFKEQ.